These 8 T cell receptor beta chains came from one sample sequenced in a study of post-analysis software for immune sequencing data. The library was made from cDNA and included unique molecular identifiers. TCRdb reanalysed the PCR reads using MiXCR and keeps one entry per CDR3 protein. This table holds about 770,000 distinct CDR3 sequences, 40% to 55% found once. General study points: When patients were compared with controls, about 5 TRBV segments were more frequent, TRBV5-6, TRBV5-1 and TRBV20-1 among them.

These receptors have no identified antigens. Input material: blood. The receptors originated from a girl aged 5-17 years with multiple sclerosis.

The V gene is TRBV12-3 or TRBV12-4, the J gene TRBJ2-7; D call uncertain. The CDR3 has 12 amino acids. Deletions cut 6 bases from V and 6 bases from J, with 12 bases between. CDR3 nucleotides: TGTGCCAGCAGCCGCGAGCCCGGCGAGCAGTACTTC. This encodes CASSREPGEQYF.

The chain recombines TRBV27 with TRBJ2-1; D call uncertain. The V end lost 5 bases, the J end lost 4 bases, and 12 bases lay between the germline ends. This CDR3 contains 14 residues. Germline V lookup: CDR1 MNHEY, CDR2 SMNVEV (reference sequence). CDR3 DNA sequence: TGTGCCAGCAGTCAAAAGCCAAGGTACAATGAGCAGTTCTTC. Translating gives CASSQKPRYNEQFF.

The chain combines TRBV2 with TRBJ2-7, with D tentatively TRBD1 (5 bases). The germline V and J ends were trimmed by 4 bases and 3 bases, with 10 bases remaining between them. CDR1 is SNHLY and CDR2 is FYNNEI in the germline V gene. The CDR3 covers 13 residues. The CDR3 protein is CASSVNRFYEQYF. The CDR3 bases are TGTGCCAGCAGTGTAAACAGGTTCTACGAGCAGTACTTC.

This clonotype occurred a few times. The genes are TRBV10-3 and TRBJ2-1; D is tentatively TRBD1 or TRBD2 (5 bases each). The CDR3 covers 14 residues. Deletions cut 6 bases from V and 4 bases from J, with 13 bases between. Germline CDR1 ENHRY, CDR2 SYGVKD. Here the CDR3 DNA reads TGTGCCATCAGCGACGGAGAGGGGTACAATGAGCAGTTCTTC. Encoded protein: CAISDGEGYNEQFF.

This clonotype was observed once. The chain employs TRBV12-3 or TRBV12-4 and TRBJ2-1; D gene unclear. CDR3 length: 15 residues. V was trimmed by 6 bases and J by 5 bases, leaving 17 bases between them. Written as DNA, the CDR3 is TGTGCCAGCAGGCGCAGGAGTAGGAGCGACAATGAGCAGTTCTTC. This translates into CASRRRSRSDNEQFF.

This clonotype was counted a few times. The V call is TRBV5-1, the J call TRBJ2-6; D remains ambiguous. The CDR3 contains 15 residues. Looked up from germline, CDR1 is SGHRS and CDR2 is YFSETQ. Trimming took 5 bases from V and 0 from J, leaving 9 bases between them. The CDR3 loop is CASSGLNSGANVLTF. In DNA form, the CDR3 reads TGCGCCAGCAGTGGGCTCAACTCTGGGGCCAACGTCCTGACTTTC.

The genes are TRBV11-2 and TRBJ1-1, with a weak D call TRBD1 (6 bases). The V gene's germline CDR1 is SGHAT and CDR2 FQNNGV. The CDR3 spans 13 residues. The V and J ends lost 0 bases and 7 bases respectively, with 9 bases between them. The CDR3 protein is CASSLEGRGEAFF. The CDR3 nucleotides are TGTGCCAGCAGCTTAGAGGGCAGGGGTGAAGCTTTCTTT.

The rearrangement uses TRBV3-1 and TRBJ2-7; no clear D gene. The CDR3 length is 13 residues. V lost 4 bases and J 6 bases, leaving 13 bases between the germline ends. CDR1 is LGHDT and CDR2 is YNNKEL in the germline V gene (reference sequence). CDR3 loop: CASSPNRWGEQYF. DNA for the CDR3: TGTGCCAGCAGCCCGAATAGGTGGGGCGAGCAGTACTTC.